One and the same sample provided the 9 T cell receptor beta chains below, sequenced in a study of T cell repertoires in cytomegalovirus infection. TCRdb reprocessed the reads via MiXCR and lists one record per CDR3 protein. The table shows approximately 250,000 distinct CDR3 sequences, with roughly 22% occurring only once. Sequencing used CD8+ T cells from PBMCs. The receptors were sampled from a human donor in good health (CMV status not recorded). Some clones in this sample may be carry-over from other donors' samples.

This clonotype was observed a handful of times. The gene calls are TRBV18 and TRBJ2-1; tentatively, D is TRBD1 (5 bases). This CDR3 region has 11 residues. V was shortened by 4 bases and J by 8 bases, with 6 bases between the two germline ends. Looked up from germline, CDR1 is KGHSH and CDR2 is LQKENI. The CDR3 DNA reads TGTGCCAGCTCACAGGGGTATGAGCAGTTCTTC. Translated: CASSQGYEQFF.

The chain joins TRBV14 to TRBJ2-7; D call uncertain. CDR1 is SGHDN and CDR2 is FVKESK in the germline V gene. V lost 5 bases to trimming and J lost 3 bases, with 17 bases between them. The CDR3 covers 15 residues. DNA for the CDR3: TGTGCCAGCAGCTTGGGAAGTTCGGCGGTCTACGAGCAGTACTTC. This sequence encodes CASSLGSSAVYEQYF.

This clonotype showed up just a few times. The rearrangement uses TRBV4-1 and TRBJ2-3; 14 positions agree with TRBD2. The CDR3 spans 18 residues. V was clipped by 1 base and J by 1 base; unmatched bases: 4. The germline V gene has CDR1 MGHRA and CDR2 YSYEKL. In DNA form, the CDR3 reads TGCGCCAGCAGCCAAGGACTAGCGGGGGGGCAAGGCACAGATACGCAGTATTTT. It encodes CASSQGLAGGQGTDTQYF.

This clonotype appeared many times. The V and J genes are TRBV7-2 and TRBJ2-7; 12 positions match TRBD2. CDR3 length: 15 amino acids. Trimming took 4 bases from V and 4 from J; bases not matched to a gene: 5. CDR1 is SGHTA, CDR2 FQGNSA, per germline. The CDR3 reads CASSSSSGGAYEQYF. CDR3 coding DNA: TGTGCCAGCAGCTCGTCTAGCGGGGGGGCTTACGAGCAGTACTTC.

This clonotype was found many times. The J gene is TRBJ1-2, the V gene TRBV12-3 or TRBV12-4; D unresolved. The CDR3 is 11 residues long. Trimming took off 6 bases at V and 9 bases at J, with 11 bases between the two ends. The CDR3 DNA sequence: TGTGCCAGCAGCCCCGGTTATAGCTACACCTTC. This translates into CASSPGYSYTF.

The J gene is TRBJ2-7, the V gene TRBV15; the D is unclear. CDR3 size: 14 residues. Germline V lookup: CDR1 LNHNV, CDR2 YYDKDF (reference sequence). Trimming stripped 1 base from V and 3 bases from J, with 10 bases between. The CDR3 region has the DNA TGTGCCACCAGCAGAGTGAACCGCCTCTACGAGCAGTACTTC. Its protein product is CATSRVNRLYEQYF.

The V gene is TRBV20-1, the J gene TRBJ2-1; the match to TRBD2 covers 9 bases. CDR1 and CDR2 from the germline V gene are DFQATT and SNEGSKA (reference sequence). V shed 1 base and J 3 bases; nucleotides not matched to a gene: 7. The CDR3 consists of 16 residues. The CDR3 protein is CSARALGRGGYNEQFF. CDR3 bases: TGCAGTGCTAGAGCCCTAGGGCGGGGGGGCTACAATGAGCAGTTCTTC.

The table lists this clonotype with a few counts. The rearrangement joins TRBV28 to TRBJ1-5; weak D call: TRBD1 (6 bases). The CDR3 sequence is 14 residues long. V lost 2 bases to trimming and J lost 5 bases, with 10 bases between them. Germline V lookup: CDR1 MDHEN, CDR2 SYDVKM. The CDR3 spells CASSLDEGDQPQHF. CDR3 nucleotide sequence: TGTGCCAGCAGTTTAGACGAGGGGGATCAGCCCCAGCATTTT. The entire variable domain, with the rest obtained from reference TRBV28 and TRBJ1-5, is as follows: DVKVTQSSRYLVKRTGEKVFLECVQDMDHENMFWYRQDPGLGLRLIYFSYDVKMKEKGDIPEGYSVSREKKERFSLILESASTNQTSMYLCASSLDEGDQPQHFGDGTRLSIL.

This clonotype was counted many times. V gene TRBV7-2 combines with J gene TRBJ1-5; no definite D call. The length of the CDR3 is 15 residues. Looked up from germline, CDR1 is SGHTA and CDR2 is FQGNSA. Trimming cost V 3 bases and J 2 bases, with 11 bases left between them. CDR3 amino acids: CASSFGVGGNQPQHF. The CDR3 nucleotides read TGTGCCAGCAGCTTCGGGGTGGGAGGCAATCAGCCCCAGCATTTT.